The sequence of this TCR beta chain was determined in a study of shared clonotypes between healthy human individuals. The wider study: Every donor yielded three CD4 naive, three CD4 memory, two CD8 naive and one CD8 memory plate.

The germline V gene has CDR1 SGHVS and CDR2 FQNEAQ. The trim removed 2 bases at V and 2 bases at J, leaving 8 bases unmatched. The CDR3 length is 16 residues. Each sample came from a Caucasian adult donor living in Nashville, Tennessee. This table comes from immunoSEQ multiplex PCR, and its TCRdb copy is limited to in-frame clones, with some not included. This table has over 400,000 clones, roughly 95% appearing once. The chain joins TRBV7-8 to TRBJ2-7, with 8 bases that match TRBD2. Sequences were obtained from naive CD4+ T cells sorted from blood. Subset reported: CD45RA+ positively selected. This clonotype originated in a young woman in good health. For the CDR3, the DNA is TGTGCCAGCAGCTTACTGGGCACTAGCGGAGCCTACGAGCAGTACTTC. It encodes CASSLLGTSGAYEQYF.